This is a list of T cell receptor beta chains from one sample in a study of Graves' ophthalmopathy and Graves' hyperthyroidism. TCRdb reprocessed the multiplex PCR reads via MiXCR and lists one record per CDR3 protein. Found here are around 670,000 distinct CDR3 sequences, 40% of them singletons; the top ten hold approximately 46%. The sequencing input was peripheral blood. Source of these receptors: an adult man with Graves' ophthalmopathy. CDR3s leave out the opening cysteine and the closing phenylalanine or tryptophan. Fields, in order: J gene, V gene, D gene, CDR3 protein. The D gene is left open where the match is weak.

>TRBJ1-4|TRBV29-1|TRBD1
SPGTGGEKLF
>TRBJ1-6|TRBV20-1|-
SAREGTPPLH
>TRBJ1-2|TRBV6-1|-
ASSYNRQTGGYT
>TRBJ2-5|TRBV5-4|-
ASSSKQGGGETQY
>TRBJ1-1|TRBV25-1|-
ASSARGRGNTEAF
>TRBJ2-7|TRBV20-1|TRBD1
SARGQGASYEQY
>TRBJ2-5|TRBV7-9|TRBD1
ASRGDREGQETQY
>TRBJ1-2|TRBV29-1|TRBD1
SVARQGRGYGYT
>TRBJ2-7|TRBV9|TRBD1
ASSQPDPGGAGSYEQY
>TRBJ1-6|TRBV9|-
ASSEGRRGNSPLH
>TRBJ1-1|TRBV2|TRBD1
ASRAGQGPTNTEAF
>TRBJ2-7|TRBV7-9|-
ASSLWAGRTDEQY
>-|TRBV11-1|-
ASSLDNKNIQY
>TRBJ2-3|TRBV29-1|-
SVDWGDTQY
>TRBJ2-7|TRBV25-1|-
ASSQVGGVSYEQY
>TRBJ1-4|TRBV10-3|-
AISYSRSATNEKLF
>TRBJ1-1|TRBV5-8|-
ASSFGTKNTEAF
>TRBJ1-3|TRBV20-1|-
SARALPGNTIY
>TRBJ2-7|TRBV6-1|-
ASSEAGELYEQY
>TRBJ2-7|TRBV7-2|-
TSSAGQTSYEQY
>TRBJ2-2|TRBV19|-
ASSIKENTGELF
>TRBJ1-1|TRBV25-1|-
ASLEVAGRATEAF
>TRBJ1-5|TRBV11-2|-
ASSHTVSNQPQH
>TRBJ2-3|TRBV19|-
ASSVDFRPDTQY
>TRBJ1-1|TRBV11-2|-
ASSLPGGEAF
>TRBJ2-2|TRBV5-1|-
ASSKDVGFDTGELF
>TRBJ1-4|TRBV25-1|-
ASVSGVGATNEKLF
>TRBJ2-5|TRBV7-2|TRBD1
ASSYTGDQETQY
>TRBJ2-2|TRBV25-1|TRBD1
ASSVWGQGSNTGELF
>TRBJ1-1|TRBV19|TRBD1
ASRTGEGTEAF
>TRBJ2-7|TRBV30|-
AWSVLYEQY
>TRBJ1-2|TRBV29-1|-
SRQGADGYT
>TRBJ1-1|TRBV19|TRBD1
ASAGTGGNTEAF
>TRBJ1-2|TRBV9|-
ASSALDRDGYT
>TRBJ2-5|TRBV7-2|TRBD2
ASSLELAGGPKTQY